These T cell receptor beta chains were read from a single sample in a study of cytomegalovirus exposure and HLA in healthy donors. The method was immunoSEQ multiplex PCR; TCRdb's version includes in-frame clones alone and lacks a portion of them. The sample has around 65,000 clones; more than 60% are singletons. Sequenced material: PBMCs. These receptors were obtained from a man between 50 and 59 years old in good health and CMV-seropositive. Each CDR3 is given with its conserved first and last residue. Each record gives: clone size, J gene, D gene, V gene, CDR3 DNA, CDR3 protein. A D gene is named only where the DNA matches it firmly. Only part of the rows carry a size: once, few, many, or a class if the clone is expanded.

- | TRBJ2-2 | - | TRBV28 | TGTGCCAGCAGACTCGGTGACTGGAACACCGGGGAGCTGTTTTTT | CASRLGDWNTGELFF
- | TRBJ1-2 | - | TRBV27 | TGTGCCAGCAGTTTGTGGAAGGGGGATGGCTACACCTTC | CASSLWKGDGYTF
- | TRBJ2-7 | - | TRBV4-3 | TGCGCCAGCAGCCAAGATATTACAGGCAGCTCCTACGAGCAGTACTTC | CASSQDITGSSYEQYF
once | TRBJ2-4 | TRBD1 | TRBV23-1 | TGCGCCAGCAGTAAGGACAGGTTGATAGCCAAAAACATTCAGTACTTC | CASSKDRLIAKNIQYF
- | TRBJ2-1 | TRBD2 | TRBV7-2 | TGTGCCAGCAGCTCCAATACTCGACTAGCAACGGATGAGCAGTTCTTC | CASSSNTRLATDEQFF
- | TRBJ2-7 | TRBD2 | TRBV28 | TGTGCCAGCAGCCCGCCGGGGGGGGGCTACGAGCAGTACTTC | CASSPPGGGYEQYF
- | TRBJ2-7 | TRBD1 | TRBV7-9 | TGTGCCAGCAGCTTATTCGGGCAGGGGGAAGAGCAGTACTTC | CASSLFGQGEEQYF
- | TRBJ2-1 | TRBD2 | TRBV6-5 | TGTGCCAGCACCAAAAGGAGCGGGGGTTACAATGAGCAGTTCTTC | CASTKRSGGYNEQFF
- | TRBJ2-4 | - | TRBV19 | TGTGCCAGGGACGGGACACTAAACATTCAGTACTTC | CARDGTLNIQYF
once | TRBJ2-5 | TRBD2 | TRBV4-1 | TGCGCCAGCAGCCAAGCTTTCCCGACTAGCGGGAGGGCCATGGAGACCCAGTACTTC | CASSQAFPTSGRAMETQYF
- | TRBJ2-2 | TRBD1 | TRBV5-1 | TGCGCCAGCAGTACGGGACAGGGGGACACCGGGGAGCTGTTTTTT | CASSTGQGDTGELFF
- | TRBJ2-5 | TRBD2 | TRBV5-1 | TGCGCCAGCAGCTTGGCCGCTATTAGCGGGAGGGCCCAAGAGACCCAGTACTTC | CASSLAAISGRAQETQYF
once | TRBJ2-1 | TRBD1 | TRBV5-1 | TGCGCCAGCAGCCTGCCGGGACAGGGCTACAATGAGCAGTTCTTC | CASSLPGQGYNEQFF
- | TRBJ2-7 | - | TRBV6-5 | TGTGCCAGCAGTGAAGCTGGCTACGAGCAGTACTTC | CASSEAGYEQYF
- | TRBJ1-2 | TRBD1 | TRBV4-3 | TGCGCCAGCAGCCAGACAGGGGGCTCTGGCTACACCTTC | CASSQTGGSGYTF
- | TRBJ2-7 | - | TRBV5-1 | TGCGCCAGCAGCTGGCGGGGGACAAACGAGCAGTACTTC | CASSWRGTNEQYF
once | TRBJ2-3 | - | TRBV6-1 | TGTGCCAGCACCCAACGGGTAGATACGCAGTATTTT | CASTQRVDTQYF
few | TRBJ2-5 | TRBD2 | TRBV10-3 | TGTGCCATCAGAGGGACTAGCGGGAGTGAGACCCAGTACTTC | CAIRGTSGSETQYF
- | TRBJ1-1 | - | TRBV9 | TGTGCCAGCAGCGTAGGTGGGGCCCTGAACACTGAAGCTTTCTTT | CASSVGGALNTEAFF
- | TRBJ2-1 | TRBD1 | TRBV4-3 | TGCGCCAGCAGCCAAGGCCCGGGACAGGAGTACAATGAGCAGTTCTTC | CASSQGPGQEYNEQFF
- | TRBJ1-5 | - | TRBV15 | TGTGCCACCAGCAGAGATTATAACAGCCAGCCCCAGCATTTT | CATSRDYNSQPQHF
- | TRBJ2-2 | - | TRBV6-5 | TGTGCCAGCTCCAACGGGAGATTGACCGGGGAGCTGTTTTTT | CASSNGRLTGELFF
- | TRBJ1-1 | TRBD1 | TRBV18 | TGTGCCAGCTCACCTTACGACAGGGGGCCCGCTGAAGCTTTCTTT | CASSPYDRGPAEAFF
- | TRBJ1-1 | - | TRBV2 | TGTGCCAGCAGAATCCCAACTCTCGGGACTGAAGCTTTCTTT | CASRIPTLGTEAFF
- | TRBJ1-4 | - | TRBV2 | TGTGCCAGCAGGGGCAAGGGTGGAGGGGCCCGTGAAAAACTGTTTTTT | CASRGKGGGAREKLFF
- | TRBJ2-7 | - | TRBV7-6 | TGTGCCAGCAGCTTCCAGGGAACCTACGAGCAGTACTTC | CASSFQGTYEQYF
- | TRBJ2-1 | TRBD2 | TRBV2 | TGTGCCAGCACCGGGACTAGCGGGAGCTACAATGAGCAGTTCTTC | CASTGTSGSYNEQFF
- | TRBJ2-7 | TRBD2 | TRBV18 | TGTGCCAGCTCACCAGTCATCACTAGCGGGGCTGGCGAGCAGTACTTC | CASSPVITSGAGEQYF
- | TRBJ2-4 | TRBD1 | TRBV14 | TGTGCCAGCAGCCAAGGGGACAGGGCGCGGCAAAACATTCAGTACTTC | CASSQGDRARQNIQYF
- | TRBJ1-4 | TRBD1 | TRBV27 | TGTGCTCAGCAGAGGAAGGACAGGGGGAATGAAAAACTGTTTTTT | CAQQRKDRGNEKLFF
- | TRBJ2-1 | - | TRBV7-2 | TGTGCCAGCAGCTTAGTCAGGCACTCTGAGCAGTTCTTC | CASSLVRHSEQFF
- | TRBJ2-3 | TRBD2 | TRBV7-8 | TGTGCCAGCAGCACCGGACTAGCGGGGACAGATACGCAGTATTTT | CASSTGLAGTDTQYF
- | TRBJ1-3 | - | TRBV25-1 | TGTGCCAGCAGTGAGCTCGGGAGCCGCGGAAACACCATATATTTT | CASSELGSRGNTIYF
- | TRBJ2-7 | TRBD2 | TRBV7-9 | TGTTCCAGCAGCTCTAGCGGGGGGGACTCCTACGAGCAGTACTTC | CSSSSSGGDSYEQYF
- | TRBJ2-7 | TRBD2 | TRBV28 | TGTGCCAGCAGTCGCCTGGGAGGGAACGACGAGCAGTACTTC | CASSRLGGNDEQYF
once | TRBJ2-7 | TRBD1 | TRBV7-2 | TGTGCCAGCAGGGGACAGGGCGCCTTAAAGCAGTACTTC | CASRGQGALKQYF
- | TRBJ1-1 | - | TRBV5-5 | TGTGCCAGCAGCTTGGCGTTGGGGCGAGGCACTGAAGCTTTCTTT | CASSLALGRGTEAFF
- | TRBJ2-7 | TRBD1 | TRBV11-2 | TGTGCCAGCAGCTTAACGGGACAGGCCTTTGACGAGCAGTACTTC | CASSLTGQAFDEQYF
few | TRBJ2-1 | TRBD2 | TRBV7-9 | TGTGCCAGCAGCTTGCAGAGCGGGAGGGTGGATGAGCAGTTCTTC | CASSLQSGRVDEQFF
- | TRBJ2-1 | - | TRBV18 | TGTGCCAGCTCACCATTAGGGGTCGAGCAGTTCTTC | CASSPLGVEQFF
- | TRBJ1-4 | TRBD1 | TRBV29-1 | TGCAGCGTTTCGGACAGGCCTAATGAAAAACTGTTTTTT | CSVSDRPNEKLFF
- | TRBJ2-7 | - | TRBV4-2 | TGTGCCAGCAGCCAAGGAGCGTCCTACGAGCAGTACTTC | CASSQGASYEQYF
- | TRBJ2-5 | TRBD1 | TRBV18 | TGTGCCAGCTCACCACCGAGGGACAGGGGGCAAGAGACCCAGTACTTC | CASSPPRDRGQETQYF
- | TRBJ2-7 | TRBD2 | TRBV18 | TGTGCCAGCTCACTTGCTAGCGGGGGGGGCATCTACGAGCAGTACTTC | CASSLASGGGIYEQYF
- | TRBJ2-1 | TRBD2 | TRBV19 | TGTGCCAGTACTACCGGGACTAGCCGCAATGAGCAGTTCTTC | CASTTGTSRNEQFF
- | TRBJ1-1 | TRBD1 | TRBV7-2 | TGTGCCAGCAGCTCGACACAGGGGATTAGCACTGAAGCTTTCTTT | CASSSTQGISTEAFF
- | TRBJ2-1 | TRBD2 | TRBV4-3 | TGCGCCAGCAGCCAAGTCCTAGCGGCCTACAATGAGCAGTTCTTC | CASSQVLAAYNEQFF